This TCR beta chain comes out of a study of T cells after posttransplantation cyclophosphamide. As to this clone: No antigen is known for it.

Cells defined as naive were viable CD3+CD4+ or CD3+CD8+ and CCR7+CD45RA+CD45RO-CD95-CD27+CD28+. Only in-frame clones appear in the TCRdb table, and some are missing; sequencing was by immunoSEQ multiplex PCR. The sample has roughly 32,000 clones, 80% to 95% seen once. This CDR3 comprises 15 residues. After removal of 2 bases from V and 7 bases from J, the junction contained 9 bases not matched to a gene. CDR1 SGDLS and CDR2 YYNGEE come from the germline V gene. Whole-study results and caveats: Blood and skin or GI T cell repertoires showed limited TRB overlap. After PTCy, TRB diversity resembled that of CNI/methotrexate controls.

This chain joins TRBV9 and TRBJ2-3; 8 nucleotides match TRBD2. The receptor was derived from a woman aged 60-75 years in good health, CMV-negative, and a related stem cell transplant donor. The sequenced material came from naive CD4+ T cells sorted from PBMCs. CDR3 coding DNA: TGTGCCAGCAGCGTTTGGGTCGGGGGGGCGAATACGCAGTATTTT. This codes for CASSVWVGGANTQYF.